These T cell receptor beta chains were read from a single sample in a study of cytotoxic CD8 clonotypes in ibrutinib-treated CLL. Method: immunoSEQ multiplex PCR; TCRdb's copy keeps in-frame clones and lacks some. Altogether more than 200,000 clones are present, 60% to 75% being singletons, with the ten largest covering about 16%. Material: PBMCs, obtained after 24 months of ibrutinib treatment. These receptors all come from a human donor with chronic lymphocytic leukemia. Both conserved end residues are part of each CDR3. The D gene is left open where the match is weak. The size field is filled for only some rows; it gives once, few, many or a size class.

V gene,clone size,D gene,J gene,CDR3 protein,CDR3 DNA
TRBV6-5,.,.,TRBJ2-2,CASSTVANTGELFF,TGTGCCAGCAGTACGGTCGCGAACACCGGGGAGCTGTTTTTT
TRBV30,once,.,TRBJ1-1,CASSREEAFF,TGTGCCTCCTCCAGGGAGGAAGCTTTCTTT
TRBV5-1,.,.,TRBJ2-1,CASTDTLGFHEQFF,TGCGCCAGCACGGACACCCTTGGCTTCCATGAGCAGTTCTTC
TRBV27,.,TRBD1,TRBJ1-2,CASSLSIGTGAHLRYTF,TGTGCCAGCAGTTTATCGATCGGTACAGGGGCCCATCTGCGCTACACCTTC
TRBV28,few,TRBD1,TRBJ2-7,CASNQQGASYEQYF,TGTGCCAGCAACCAACAGGGGGCTAGCTACGAGCAGTACTTC
TRBV7-2,.,.,TRBJ2-1,CASSWRQVQGNEQFF,TGTGCCAGCAGCTGGCGACAGGTACAAGGAAATGAGCAGTTCTTC
TRBV19,.,.,TRBJ1-5,CASRAVGQPQHF,TGTGCCAGTAGAGCGGTTGGTCAGCCCCAGCATTTT
TRBV10-3,.,.,TRBJ1-4,CAISERTNEKLFF,TGTGCCATCAGTGAGCGGACTAATGAAAAACTGTTTTTT
TRBV13,.,TRBD2,TRBJ2-1,CASTTIGWEGLFYNEQFF,TGTGCCAGCACCACCATAGGGTGGGAGGGCCTTTTCTACAATGAGCAGTTCTTC
TRBV5-8,.,.,TRBJ2-5,CASSLFGIGTQETQYF,TGTGCCAGCAGCTTATTCGGTATAGGGACCCAAGAGACCCAGTACTTC
TRBV11-3,once,TRBD1,TRBJ2-7,CASSWGYRGEQYF,TGTGCCAGCAGCTGGGGGTACAGGGGCGAGCAGTACTTC
TRBV28,.,TRBD1,TRBJ2-7,CASSFQGANEQYF,TGTGCCAGCAGTTTCCAGGGGGCTAACGAGCAGTACTTC
TRBV20-1,.,.,TRBJ2-7,CSAMLRPEQYF,TGCAGTGCTATGCTCCGCCCCGAGCAGTACTTC
TRBV27,.,.,TRBJ1-5,CASSLNGRRQHF,TGTGCCAGCAGTTTAAACGGGAGGCGCCAACATTTT
TRBV4-3,.,TRBD2,TRBJ2-5,CASSLGLAGGETQYF,TGCGCCAGCAGCTTGGGACTAGCGGGAGGTGAGACCCAGTACTTC
TRBV18,.,.,TRBJ2-7,CASSPIGGSSYEQYF,TGTGCCAGCTCACCAATCGGCGGTAGCTCCTACGAGCAGTACTTC
TRBV28,few,TRBD2,TRBJ2-2,CASSFPGLAANTGELFF,TGTGCCAGCAGTTTCCCAGGCCTAGCGGCGAACACCGGGGAGCTGTTTTTT
TRBV11-1,.,.,TRBJ2-3,CASSLEVRSTDTQYF,TGTGCCAGCAGCTTAGAGGTCAGGAGCACAGATACGCAGTATTTT
TRBV21-1,.,.,TRBJ2-2,CASSKGLAGVHSTGELFF,TGTGCCAGCAGCAAAGGACTAGCGGGAGTCCATAGCACCGGGGAGCTGTTTTTT
TRBV9,once,.,TRBJ2-1,CASSVGGASLGVNEQFF,TGTGCCAGCAGCGTAGGTGGCGCCAGTCTGGGGGTCAATGAGCAGTTCTTC
TRBV4-2,.,.,TRBJ2-7,CASSQASEQYF,TGTGCCAGCAGCCAAGCATCCGAGCAGTACTTC
TRBV5-1,.,TRBD1,TRBJ2-5,CASSLTGTGQETQYF,TGCGCCAGCAGCTTAACCGGGACAGGCCAAGAGACCCAGTACTTC
TRBV7-2,.,.,TRBJ2-7,CASSFDSGGVGYEQYF,TGTGCCAGCAGCTTTGATTCCGGGGGCGTTGGCTACGAGCAGTACTTC
TRBV11-1,.,.,TRBJ2-7,CASRQGTLSYEQYF,TGTGCCAGCAGGCAAGGGACACTCTCCTACGAGCAGTACTTC
TRBV5-6,.,.,TRBJ2-2,CASSFAGELFF,TGTGCCAGCAGCTTCGCCGGGGAGCTGTTTTTT
TRBV5-4,once,TRBD1,TRBJ2-7,CASRSTGGPSSYEQYF,TGTGCCAGCAGGTCGACAGGGGGTCCCAGCTCCTACGAGCAGTACTTC
TRBV27,.,.,TRBJ2-7,CASSLQGARPYF,TGTGCCAGCAGTTTACAGGGAGCTCGACCTTACTTC
TRBV6-1,.,.,TRBJ2-7,CASSATFYEQYF,TGTGCCAGCAGCGCAACATTTTACGAGCAGTACTTC
TRBV10-3,.,.,TRBJ2-7,CAIRSAGGTAQFF,TGTGCCATCAGGTCGGCAGGGGGGACAGCCCAATTTTTC
TRBV6-6,.,.,TRBJ2-6,CASSGTAAANVLTF,TGTGCCAGCAGCGGGACGGCTGCGGCCAACGTCCTGACTTTC
TRBV18,.,TRBD1,TRBJ1-2,CASSDSGQGSGYTF,TGTGCCAGCTCAGACTCGGGACAGGGTAGTGGCTACACCTTC
TRBV19,few,.,TRBJ1-5,CASSISRYSNQPQHF,TGTGCCAGTAGTATATCCCGATATAGCAATCAGCCCCAGCATTTT
TRBV9,.,.,TRBJ2-4,CASSVGGFGVENIQYF,TGTGCCAGCAGCGTCGGAGGGTTTGGGGTCGAAAACATTCAGTACTTC
TRBV5-6,.,.,TRBJ2-1,CASQLTNEQFF,TGTGCCAGTCAGCTTACCAATGAGCAGTTCTTC
TRBV7-9,.,TRBD2,TRBJ2-1,CAGASAGGGNEQFF,TGTGCCGGGGCGTCGGCGGGAGGTGGTAATGAGCAGTTCTTC
TRBV5-6,.,TRBD1,TRBJ2-3,CASSPRTGGTDTQYF,TGTGCCAGCAGCCCCCGGACAGGGGGCACAGATACGCAGTATTTT
TRBV30,few,.,TRBJ1-1,CAWSGVKNTEAFF,TGTGCCTGGAGTGGAGTAAAGAACACTGAAGCTTTCTTT
TRBV27,.,.,TRBJ2-2,CASSFTGELLNTGELFF,TGTGCCAGCAGTTTTACGGGGGAACTCCTGAACACCGGGGAGCTGTTTTTT
TRBV29-1,.,TRBD1,TRBJ2-2,CSGGQGWAGELFF,TGCAGCGGGGGACAGGGGTGGGCCGGGGAGCTGTTTTTT
TRBV19,few,.,TRBJ1-4,CASRGTPANEKLFF,TGTGCCAGTAGGGGGACACCGGCTAATGAAAAACTGTTTTTT
TRBV14,.,TRBD2,TRBJ2-7,CASSRRVRETSGSYEQYF,TGTGCCAGCAGCCGAAGAGTAAGGGAGACTAGCGGGAGCTACGAGCAGTACTTC
TRBV6-5,.,TRBD1,TRBJ1-3,CASSYAGQGNGNTIYF,TGTGCCAGCAGTTACGCTGGACAGGGGAATGGAAACACCATATATTTT
TRBV11-2,few,.,TRBJ2-2,CASRGTGTGELFF,TGTGCCAGCAGGGGGACGGGGACCGGGGAGCTGTTTTTT
TRBV7-9,.,.,TRBJ2-7,CASSPAGEPYEQYF,TGTGCCAGCAGTCCTGCAGGGGAGCCCTACGAGCAGTACTTC
TRBV27,few,TRBD2,TRBJ2-3,CASSSISGRITTDTQYF,TGTGCCAGCAGTTCCATAAGCGGGAGGATAACCACAGATACGCAGTATTTT
TRBV2,.,.,TRBJ2-5,CASIRDGQETQYF,TGTGCCAGCATCCGGGACGGACAAGAGACCCAGTACTTC
TRBV7-2,.,.,TRBJ2-7,CASSLERSYEQYF,TGTGCCAGCAGCTTAGAACGCTCCTACGAGCAGTACTTC
TRBV28,.,.,TRBJ2-7,CASSLSFLGYEQYF,TGTGCCAGCAGTTTATCCTTCCTTGGGTACGAGCAGTACTTC
TRBV19,few,.,TRBJ2-1,CASMPTATYNEQFF,TGTGCCAGTATGCCCACAGCGACATACAATGAGCAGTTCTTC
TRBV18,once,.,TRBJ2-1,CASSPERSSYNEQFF,TGTGCCAGCTCACCGGAACGGAGCTCCTACAATGAGCAGTTCTTC
TRBV15,.,.,TRBJ2-1,CATSFTFNNEQFF,TGTGCCACCAGTTTCACCTTCAACAATGAGCAGTTCTTC
TRBV10-3,.,.,TRBJ2-7,CAISELAGHEGEQYF,TGTGCCATCAGTGAGCTGGCAGGTCATGAGGGCGAGCAGTACTTC
TRBV2,.,.,TRBJ2-5,CASSKRSAGLQETQYF,TGTGCCAGCTCAAAGAGAAGCGCAGGGCTCCAAGAGACCCAGTACTTC
TRBV7-2,.,.,TRBJ2-4,CASSLGGQKNIQYF,TGTGCCAGCAGCTTAGGCGGACAGAAAAACATTCAGTACTTC
TRBV19,once,.,TRBJ1-4,CASSAARATNEKLFF,TGTGCCAGTAGCGCGGCCCGAGCAACTAATGAAAAACTGTTTTTT
TRBV7-9,.,TRBD2,TRBJ2-3,CASSLRSGRANTQYF,TGTGCCAGCAGTCTTCGGAGCGGGAGGGCCAATACGCAGTATTTT
TRBV5-6,.,TRBD1,TRBJ2-3,CASSLEGARNTDTQYF,TGTGCCAGCAGCTTGGAGGGGGCCAGGAACACAGATACGCAGTATTTT
TRBV7-9,.,TRBD2,TRBJ2-5,CASSPSWEAGGPETQYF,TGTGCCAGCAGCCCCTCGTGGGAAGCGGGAGGTCCAGAGACCCAGTACTTC
TRBV14,.,TRBD1,TRBJ2-2,CASSQDRGQGGTGELFF,TGTGCCAGCAGCCAAGATCGGGGACAGGGGGGCACCGGGGAGCTGTTTTTT
TRBV11-2,.,.,TRBJ2-3,CASSSAGSSTDTQYF,TGTGCCAGCAGCTCCGCCGGGAGCAGCACAGATACGCAGTATTTT